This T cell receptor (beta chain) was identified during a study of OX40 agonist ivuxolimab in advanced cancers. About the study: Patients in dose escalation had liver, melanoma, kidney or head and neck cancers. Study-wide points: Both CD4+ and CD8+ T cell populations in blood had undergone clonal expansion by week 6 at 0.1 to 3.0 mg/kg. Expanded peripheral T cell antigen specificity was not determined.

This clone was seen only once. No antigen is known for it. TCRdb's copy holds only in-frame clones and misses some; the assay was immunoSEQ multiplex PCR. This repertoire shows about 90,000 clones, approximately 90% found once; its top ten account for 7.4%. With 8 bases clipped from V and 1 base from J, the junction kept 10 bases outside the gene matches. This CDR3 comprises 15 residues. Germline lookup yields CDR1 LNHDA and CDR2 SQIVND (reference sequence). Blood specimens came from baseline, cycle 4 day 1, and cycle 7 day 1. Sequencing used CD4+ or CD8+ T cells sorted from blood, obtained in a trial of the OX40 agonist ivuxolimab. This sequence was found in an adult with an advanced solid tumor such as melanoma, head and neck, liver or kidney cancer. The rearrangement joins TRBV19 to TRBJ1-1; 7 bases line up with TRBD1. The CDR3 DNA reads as TGTGCCAGTGCGACGCCGGGACAGCCGAACACTGAAGCTTTCTTT. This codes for CASATPGQPNTEAFF. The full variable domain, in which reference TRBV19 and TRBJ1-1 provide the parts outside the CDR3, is DGGITQSPKYLFRKEGQNVTLSCEQNLNHDAMYWYRQDPGQGLRLIYYSQIVNDFQKGDIAEGYSVSREKKESFPLTVTSAQKNPTAFYLCASATPGQPNTEAFFGQGTRLTVV.